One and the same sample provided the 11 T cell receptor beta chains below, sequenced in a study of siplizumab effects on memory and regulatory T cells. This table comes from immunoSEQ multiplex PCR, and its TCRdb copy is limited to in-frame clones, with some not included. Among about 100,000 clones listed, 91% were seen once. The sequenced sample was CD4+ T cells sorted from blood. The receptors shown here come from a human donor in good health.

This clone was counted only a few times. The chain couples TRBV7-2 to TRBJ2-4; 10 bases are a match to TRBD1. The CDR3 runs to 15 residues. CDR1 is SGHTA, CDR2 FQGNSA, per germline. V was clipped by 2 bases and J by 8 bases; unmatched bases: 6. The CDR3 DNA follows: TGTGCCAGCAGCTTATGGGGGACAGGGGCGGACATTCAGTACTTC. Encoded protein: CASSLWGTGADIQYF. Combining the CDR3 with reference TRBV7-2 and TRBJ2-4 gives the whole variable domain GAGVSQSPSNKVTEKGKDVELRCDPISGHTALYWYRQSLGQGLEFLIYFQGNSAPDKSGLPSDRFSAERTGGSVSTLTIQRTQQEDSAVYLCASSLWGTGADIQYFGAGTRLSVL.

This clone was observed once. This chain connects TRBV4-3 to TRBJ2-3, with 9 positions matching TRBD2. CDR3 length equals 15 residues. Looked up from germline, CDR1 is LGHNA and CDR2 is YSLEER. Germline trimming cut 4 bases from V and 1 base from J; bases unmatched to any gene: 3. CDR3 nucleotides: TGCGCCAGCAGCCCTTTAGCGGGGGGCACAGATACGCAGTATTTT. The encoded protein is CASSPLAGGTDTQYF.

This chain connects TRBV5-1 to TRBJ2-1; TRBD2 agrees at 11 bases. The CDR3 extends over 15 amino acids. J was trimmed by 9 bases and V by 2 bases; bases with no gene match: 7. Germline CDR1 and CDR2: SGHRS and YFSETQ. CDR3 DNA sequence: TGCGCCAGCAGCTTATATAGCGGGGGGGCCGTTGAGCAGTTCTTC. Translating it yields CASSLYSGGAVEQFF.

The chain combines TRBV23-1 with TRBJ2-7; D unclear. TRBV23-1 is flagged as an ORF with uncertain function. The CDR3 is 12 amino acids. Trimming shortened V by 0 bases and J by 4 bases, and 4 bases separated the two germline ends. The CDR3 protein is CASSQSKYEQYF. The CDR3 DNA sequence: TGCGCCAGCAGTCAATCGAAGTACGAGCAGTACTTC.

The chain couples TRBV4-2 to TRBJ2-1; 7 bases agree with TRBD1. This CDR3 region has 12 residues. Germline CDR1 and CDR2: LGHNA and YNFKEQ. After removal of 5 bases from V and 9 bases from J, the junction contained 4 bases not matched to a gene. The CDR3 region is CASSKQGSEQFF. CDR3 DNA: TGTGCCAGCAGCAAACAGGGGAGTGAGCAGTTCTTC.

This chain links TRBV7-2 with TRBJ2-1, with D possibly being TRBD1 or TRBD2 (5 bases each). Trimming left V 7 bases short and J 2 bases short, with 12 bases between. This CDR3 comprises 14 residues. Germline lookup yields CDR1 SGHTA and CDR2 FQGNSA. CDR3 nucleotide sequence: TGTGCCAGCACCCGGCAGGGACCCTACAATGAGCAGTTCTTC. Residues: CASTRQGPYNEQFF.

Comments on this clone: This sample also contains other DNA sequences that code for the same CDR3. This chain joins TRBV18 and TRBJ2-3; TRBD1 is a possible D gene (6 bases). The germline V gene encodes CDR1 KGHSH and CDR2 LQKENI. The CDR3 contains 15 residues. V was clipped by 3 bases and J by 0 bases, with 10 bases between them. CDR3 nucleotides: TGTGCCAGCTCACCGAGACAGGCTAGCACAGATACGCAGTATTTT. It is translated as CASSPRQASTDTQYF.

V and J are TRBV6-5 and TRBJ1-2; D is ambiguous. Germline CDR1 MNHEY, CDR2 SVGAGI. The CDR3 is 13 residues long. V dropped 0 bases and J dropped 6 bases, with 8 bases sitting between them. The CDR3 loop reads CASSYSGWDGYTF. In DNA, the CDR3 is TGTGCCAGCAGTTACTCTGGGTGGGATGGCTACACCTTC.

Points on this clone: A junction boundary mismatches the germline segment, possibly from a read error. The CDR3 DNA is TGTGCCAGCAGCTTAGCGGCCTCCTGCAATGAGCAGTTCTTC. This gives the protein CASSLAASCNEQFF. The chain has TRBV5-6 and TRBJ2-1; possible D gene TRBD2, 5 bases. The germline V gene has CDR1 SGHDT and CDR2 YYEEEE. There are 14 residues in the CDR3.

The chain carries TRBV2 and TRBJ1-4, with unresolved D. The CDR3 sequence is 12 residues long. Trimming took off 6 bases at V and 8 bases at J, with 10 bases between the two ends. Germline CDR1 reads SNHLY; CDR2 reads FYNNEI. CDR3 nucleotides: TGTGCCAGCAGGGGTTTGGGGGAAAAACTGTTTTTT. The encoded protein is CASRGLGEKLFF.

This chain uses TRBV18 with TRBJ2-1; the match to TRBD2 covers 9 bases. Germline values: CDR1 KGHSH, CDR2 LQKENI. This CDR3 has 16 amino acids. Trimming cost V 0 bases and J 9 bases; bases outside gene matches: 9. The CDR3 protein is CASSPPASGVVPEQFF. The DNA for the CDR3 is TGTGCCAGCTCACCACCGGCTAGCGGGGTAGTTCCTGAGCAGTTCTTC.